The following is a T cell receptor beta chain sequence with its context. Its antigen remains unidentified. Germline CDR1 reads MDHEN; CDR2 reads SYDVKM. The CDR3 loop spans 15 amino acids. With 3 bases removed from V and 5 bases from J, the gap between germline ends came to 16 bases. This entry is derived from a study of shared clonotypes between healthy human individuals. About the study: A donor's plate count was three for CD4 naive and three for CD4 memory; CD8 naive had two and CD8 memory one. Study-level findings and limits: In general, naive subsets displayed greater estimated richness than memory subsets did.

Genomic DNA belonging to each subset was distributed in equal measure over several immunoSEQ plates. The table came from immunoSEQ multiplex PCR; TCRdb's copy has only in-frame clones and leaves some out. The profile shows about 1.1 million clones, around three quarters of them singletons. The sequenced material came from memory CD4+ T cells from PBMCs. As for subset: CD45RA-negative fraction. The TCR comes from a man aged 18 to 30 in good health. Some clones in this sample may be carry-over from other donors' samples. The rearrangement links TRBV28 to TRBJ1-1, with D possibly TRBD1 on 5 matching bases. The CDR3 sequence: CASSFPVTPGTEAFF. The CDR3 DNA reads as TGTGCCAGCAGTTTCCCGGTCACCCCAGGGACTGAAGCTTTCTTT.